These 5 T cell receptor beta chains share one sample of origin, sequenced in a study of cytomegalovirus exposure and HLA in healthy donors. 13 Jbeta primers and 60 Vbeta primers were used for the PCR. Sequencing used immunoSEQ multiplex PCR; TCRdb keeps in-frame clones, though not all of them. Its table lists 130,000 to 150,000 clones. Sequenced material: PBMCs. The receptor source for this set is a male donor in good health and CMV-seronegative.

The gene calls are TRBV7-9 and TRBJ2-4, with TRBD2 as a possible D gene (6 bases). The CDR3 sequence is 14 residues long. Germline lookup yields CDR1 SEHNR and CDR2 FQNEAQ (reference sequence). V was pared by 3 bases and J by 6 bases, with 12 bases between. The CDR3 sequence is CASSLVTSRNIQYF. The CDR3 nucleotides read TGTGCCAGCAGCTTGGTGACTAGTAGAAACATTCAGTACTTC.

The chain carries TRBV15 and TRBJ2-1, with D possibly TRBD2 on 6 matching bases. The CDR3 sequence is 15 residues long. Deletions cut 0 bases from V and 10 bases from J, with 16 bases between. CDR1 and CDR2 from the germline V gene are LNHNV and YYDKDF (reference sequence). CDR3 region: CATSRDLRDSGEQFF. The CDR3 DNA sequence: TGTGCCACCAGCAGAGATTTAAGGGACTCTGGAGAGCAGTTCTTC.

This sequence joins TRBV30 and TRBJ1-6, with a weak D call TRBD1 (5 bases). Germline CDR1 GTSNPN, CDR2 SVGIG (reference sequence). The CDR3 covers 13 residues. V gave up 5 bases and J gave up 8 bases, with 13 bases separating them. This CDR3 reads CAWGASLDSPLHF. In nucleotides, the CDR3 is TGTGCCTGGGGGGCTTCGCTCGATTCACCCCTCCACTTT.

V is TRBV7-9 and J is TRBJ2-1, with 7 positions matching TRBD2. The CDR3 consists of 17 residues. The V segment lost 3 bases and the J segment 8 bases; nucleotides outside the gene matches: 16. Germline loops: CDR1 SEHNR, CDR2 FQNEAQ (reference sequence). CDR3 amino acids: CASSFPAAGEDRDEQFF. The CDR3, as DNA: TGTGCCAGCAGCTTCCCGGCGGCGGGGGAGGATAGGGATGAGCAGTTCTTC.

This rearrangement joins TRBV19 to TRBJ2-1; 9 bases map to TRBD2. Germline CDR1 and CDR2: LNHDA and SQIVND (reference sequence). The CDR3 is 14 residues long. J lost 15 bases, V lost 3 bases, and 12 bases had no gene match. The CDR3 coding sequence is TGTGCCAGTAGTATCGGCGGGAGGGGTTTAGATACGTTCTTC. This translates into CASSIGGRGLDTFF.